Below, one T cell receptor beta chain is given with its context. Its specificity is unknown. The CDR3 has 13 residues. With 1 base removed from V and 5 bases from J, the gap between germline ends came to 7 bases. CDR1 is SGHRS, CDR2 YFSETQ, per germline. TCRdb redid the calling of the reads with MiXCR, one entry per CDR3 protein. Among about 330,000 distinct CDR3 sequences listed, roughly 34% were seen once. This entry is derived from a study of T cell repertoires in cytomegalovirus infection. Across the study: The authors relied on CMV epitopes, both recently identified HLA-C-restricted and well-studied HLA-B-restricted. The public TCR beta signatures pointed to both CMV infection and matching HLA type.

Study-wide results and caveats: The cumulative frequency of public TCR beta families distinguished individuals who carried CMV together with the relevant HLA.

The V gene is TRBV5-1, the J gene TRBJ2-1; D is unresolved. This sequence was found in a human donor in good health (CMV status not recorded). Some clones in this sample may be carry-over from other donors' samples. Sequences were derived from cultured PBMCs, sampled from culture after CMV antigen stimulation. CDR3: CASSLWQHNEQFF. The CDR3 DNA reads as TGCGCCAGCAGCTTGTGGCAGCACAATGAGCAGTTCTTC.